Below, 29 T cell receptor beta chains from the same sample are listed, as sequenced in a study of vaccination and CD4 T cells after COVID-19. The treatment is: roughly 11-day PBMC culture with coronavirus spike peptide pools or control peptides (ViraFEST assay). These TCRs are of unknown antigen specificity. Sequencing of cultured CD4+ T cell DNA used the Oncomine TCR Beta short-read assay. TCRdb independently ran MiXCR on the PCR reads; one entry per CDR3 protein. The table has under 20,000 distinct CDR3 sequences, around 40% seen once; the top ten hold around 20%. Source material: cultured CD4+ T cells from blood. These receptors were obtained from a human donor with COVID-19.

The chain combines TRBV6-1 with TRBJ1-4; no firm D call. Trimming removed 5 bases from V and 8 bases from J, with 15 bases in between. The CDR3 runs to 14 residues. CDR1 is MNHNS and CDR2 is SASEGT in the germline V gene. CDR3 DNA sequence: TGTGCCAGCAGTCTCGGGAGCAATAGGGAAAAACTGTTTTTT. Residues: CASSLGSNREKLFF.

The chain couples TRBV20-1 to TRBJ1-6; D gene uncertain. CDR3 length: 13 residues. Trimming took 3 bases from V and 8 from J, leaving 11 bases between them. The germline gives CDR1 DFQATT, CDR2 SNEGSKA (reference sequence). The CDR3 sequence is CSARGSWDSPLHF. CDR3 DNA sequence: TGCAGTGCTAGGGGGAGCTGGGATTCACCCCTCCACTTT.

This clonotype was detected only a few times. The chain has TRBV20-1 and TRBJ1-1, with a possible D match to TRBD1 (6 bases). This CDR3 spans 15 amino acids. Germline lookup yields CDR1 DFQATT and CDR2 SNEGSKA (reference sequence). V was trimmed by 3 bases and J by 1 base, leaving 15 bases between them. CDR3 sequence: CSASSPTGQNTEAFF. The CDR3 bases are TGCAGTGCTAGTTCCCCGACAGGTCAGAACACTGAAGCTTTCTTT.

This chain joins TRBV30 and TRBJ2-6; D unresolved. V gave up 3 bases and J gave up 0 bases, with 9 bases separating them. The CDR3 extends over 15 amino acids. CDR1 is GTSNPN and CDR2 is SVGIG in the germline V gene (reference sequence). DNA of the CDR3: TGTGCCTGGAGCCCCTATCCCTCTGGGGCCAACGTCCTGACTTTC. Translated: CAWSPYPSGANVLTF.

This clonotype came up a few times. The chain is built from TRBV6-5 and TRBJ1-3; D is unresolved. Germline V CDR1 and CDR2: MNHEY, SVGAGI. V was shortened by 4 bases and J by 2 bases, with 6 bases between the two germline ends. This CDR3 is built from 13 residues. The CDR3: CASSSGTGNTIYF. The CDR3 nucleotides read TGTGCCAGCAGTTCGGGGACTGGAAACACCATATATTTT.

The chain links TRBV24-1 to TRBJ2-5; D may be TRBD2 (6 bases). The CDR3 covers 15 residues. V was trimmed by 4 bases and J by 2 bases, leaving 13 bases between them. From germline, CDR1 is KGHDR and CDR2 SFDVKD. The CDR3 sequence is CATSDGGSGQETQYF. CDR3 nucleotide sequence: TGTGCCACCAGTGACGGGGGATCTGGACAAGAGACCCAGTACTTC.

This clonotype was observed a single time. The chain links TRBV12-3 or TRBV12-4 to TRBJ1-5, with D possibly TRBD1 on 6 matching bases. Trimming left V 5 bases short and J 3 bases short, with 11 bases between. This CDR3 is 14 amino acids long. This CDR3 is CASSQTGNNQPQHF. CDR3 coding DNA: TGTGCCAGCAGTCAAACAGGGAACAATCAGCCCCAGCATTTT.

J is TRBJ2-1 and V is TRBV11-3; D is unclear. Germline V CDR1 and CDR2: SGHNT, YENEEA. Deletions cut 1 base from V and 0 bases from J, with 4 bases between. The CDR3 runs 14 residues. CDR3 coding DNA: TGTGCCAGCAGCTTAGGAGGCTCCTACAATGAGCAGTTCTTC. Amino acids: CASSLGGSYNEQFF. The full variable domain, completed using reference TRBV11-3 and TRBJ2-1, is EAGVVQSPRYKIIEKKQPVAFWCNPISGHNTLYWYLQNLGQGPELLIRYENEEAVDDSQLPKDRFSAERLKGVDSTLKIQPAELGDSAVYLCASSLGGSYNEQFFGPGTRLTVL.

The chain combines TRBV27 with TRBJ2-1, with D perhaps matching TRBD1 (5 bases). Germline-derived CDR1 and CDR2 are MNHEY and SMNVEV (reference sequence). V dropped 5 bases and J dropped 0 bases, with 8 bases sitting between them. The CDR3 is made up of 14 amino acids. CDR3 nucleotides: TGTGCCAGCAGTGTGCAGGGCTCCTACAATGAGCAGTTCTTC. Residues: CASSVQGSYNEQFF.

This rearrangement joins TRBV2 to TRBJ1-1; D not resolved. Trimming took 6 bases from V and 4 from J, leaving 12 bases between them. CDR1 and CDR2 (germline): SNHLY, FYNNEI. The CDR3 sequence is 13 residues long. CDR3 residues: CASSVSEGTEAFF. The CDR3 DNA reads TGTGCCAGCAGCGTGTCGGAGGGCACTGAAGCTTTCTTT.

There are a few counts of this clonotype. This chain links TRBV20-1 with TRBJ1-5; 7 bases are shared with TRBD1. After removal of 5 bases from V and 7 bases from J, the junction contained 20 bases not matched to a gene. Germline V gene sequence: CDR1 DFQATT, CDR2 SNEGSKA (reference sequence). The CDR3 consists of 17 residues. CDR3 nucleotides: TGCAGTGCTCCCACGAGCAGGGGGGGCAGCAGAAGCCAGCCCCAGCATTTT. It encodes CSAPTSRGGSRSQPQHF.

The J gene is TRBJ2-3, the V gene TRBV20-1; D remains unclear. The V end lost 0 bases, the J end lost 5 bases, and 12 bases lay between the germline ends. The germline V gene encodes CDR1 DFQATT and CDR2 SNEGSKA (reference sequence). There are 14 residues in the CDR3. The CDR3 region has the DNA TGCAGTGCTAGAGATCGAAGGATTGGAGATACGCAGTATTTT. Amino acids: CSARDRRIGDTQYF.

DNA of the CDR3: TGTGCCAGCAGCCAGACAGGACGCGAGCAGTACTTC. Amino acids: CASSQTGREQYF. The genes are TRBV11-2 and TRBJ2-7; possible D gene TRBD1, 6 bases. CDR1 and CDR2 from the germline V gene are SGHAT and FQNNGV. V was shortened by 5 bases and J by 6 bases, with 11 bases between the two germline ends. The CDR3 loop spans 12 amino acids.

There are a few counts of this clonotype. The chain combines TRBV6-2 or TRBV6-3 with TRBJ2-7, with D possibly being TRBD1 (6 bases). From germline, CDR1 is MNHEY and CDR2 SVGEGT. V was pared by 2 bases and J by 6 bases, with 14 bases between. The length of the CDR3 is 14 residues. DNA of the CDR3: TGTGCCAGCAGTTACACACAGGGTTCTATCGAGCAGTACTTC. Its protein is CASSYTQGSIEQYF.

The chain combines TRBV28 with TRBJ2-3, with 8 bases lining up with TRBD1. CDR1 and CDR2 from the germline V gene are MDHEN and SYDVKM. The CDR3 has 16 residues. The V segment lost 6 bases and the J segment 3 bases; nucleotides outside the gene matches: 11. DNA of the CDR3: TGTGCCAGCAGGACGAACCGGGACAGGTCGACAGATACGCAGTATTTT. Its protein product is CASRTNRDRSTDTQYF.

This clonotype was counted only a few times. The chain joins TRBV6-1 to TRBJ2-1; D perhaps matches TRBD1 (6 bases). Germline V gives CDR1 MNHNS, CDR2 SASEGT. This CDR3 is built from 15 residues. Trimming removed 6 bases at V and 7 bases at J, with 19 bases between. The CDR3 spells CASRPGTSLRNEQFF. The CDR3 nucleotides are TGTGCCAGCAGACCCGGGACATCCTTAAGGAATGAGCAGTTCTTC.

This clonotype came up once. The CDR3 loop reads CASSPTHFPGYTF. CDR3 sequence (DNA): TGTGCCAGCAGCCCCACCCACTTTCCTGGCTACACCTTC. This sequence joins TRBV5-8 and TRBJ1-2; D is undetermined. Germline CDR1 and CDR2: SGHTS and YDEGEE. V was shortened by 4 bases and J by 7 bases, with 14 bases between the two germline ends. The CDR3 covers 13 residues.

The chain is built from TRBV6-1 and TRBJ1-5, with D unclear. Germline V gene data show CDR1 as MNHNS and CDR2 as SASEGT. Trimming stripped 6 bases from V and 0 bases from J, with 12 bases between. The CDR3 length is 15 residues. CDR3 in DNA: TGTGCCAGCAGCCCCTCAGTCAGTAGCAATCAGCCCCAGCATTTT. Amino acids: CASSPSVSSNQPQHF.

V and J are TRBV6-2 or TRBV6-3 and TRBJ1-1; D not resolved. The CDR3 loop spans 12 amino acids. Trimming removed 4 bases from V and 4 bases from J, with 7 bases in between. Germline lookup yields CDR1 MNHEY and CDR2 SVGEGT. The CDR3 bases are TGTGCCAGCAGTTTCGTGGGCACTGAAGCTTTCTTT. Its translation: CASSFVGTEAFF.

This chain joins TRBV7-9 and TRBJ2-2; a possible D gene is TRBD2 (5 bases). CDR1 is SEHNR, CDR2 FQNEAQ, per germline (reference sequence). Trimming pared 1 base from V and 7 bases from J, leaving 13 bases between. This CDR3 has 15 residues. The CDR3: CASSLDTGFGGELFF. The CDR3, as DNA: TGTGCCAGCAGCTTAGACACGGGATTCGGCGGGGAGCTGTTTTTT.

The chain carries TRBV19 and TRBJ1-2, with 9 nucleotides matching TRBD1. The V segment lost 11 bases and the J segment 8 bases; nucleotides outside the gene matches: 15. The CDR3 contains 14 residues. Germline V lookup: CDR1 LNHDA, CDR2 SQIVND (reference sequence). The CDR3 here is CASGLRTGDAGYTF. The DNA for the CDR3 is TGTGCCTCAGGCCTGAGGACAGGGGATGCCGGCTACACCTTC.

V usage is TRBV2 and J usage is TRBJ2-2, with 7 bases matching TRBD1. Trimming took 6 bases from V and 4 from J; bases not matched to a gene: 2. From germline, CDR1 is SNHLY and CDR2 FYNNEI. This CDR3 has 13 amino acids. This CDR3 reads CASRGQFTGELFF. In DNA, the CDR3 is TGTGCCAGCAGGGGACAGTTCACCGGGGAGCTGTTTTTT.

This clonotype was observed a handful of times. This rearrangement joins TRBV11-2 to TRBJ2-5; weak D call: TRBD1 (6 bases). This CDR3 is built from 16 residues. The germline gives CDR1 SGHAT, CDR2 FQNNGV. V was clipped by 5 bases and J by 4 bases, with 20 bases between them. CDR3 bases: TGTGCCAGCAGCAGGGGGAACAGGGCTTTAAGAGAGACCCAGTACTTC. Residues: CASSRGNRALRETQYF.

CDR3 region: CASSVTPGPGLVETQYF. DNA for the CDR3: TGTGCCAGCAGCGTGACCCCGGGGCCAGGATTGGTAGAGACCCAGTACTTC. The rearrangement uses TRBV5-6 and TRBJ2-5; D possibly uses TRBD1 or TRBD2 (5 bases each). This CDR3 spans 17 amino acids. CDR1 is SGHDT, CDR2 YYEEEE, per germline. Trimming left V 4 bases short and J 4 bases short, with 23 bases between.

This clonotype was detected only once. The DNA is omitted, as the CDR3 cannot be located on it reliably, and the CDR3 follows TCRdb's listing. This CDR3 is CISVPEAFGRVGEKLFF. The chain has TRBV7-5 and TRBJ1-4; the table calls TRBD1, which could not be checked here. TRBV7-5 is classified as a pseudogene. The CDR3 length equals 17 residues, ends included.

This sequence joins TRBV20-1 and TRBJ1-3, with 8 bases fitting TRBD1. CDR1 and CDR2 (germline): DFQATT, SNEGSKA (reference sequence). This CDR3 has 13 residues. V was pared by 3 bases and J by 4 bases, with 2 bases of the junction left unmatched. The CDR3 region is CSASGTGGNTIYF. Written as DNA, the CDR3 is TGCAGTGCTAGCGGGACAGGCGGAAACACCATATATTTT.

Comment on this clonotype: A read error may produce the germline difference seen at one junction end. The chain joins TRBV6-2 or TRBV6-3 to TRBJ1-3, with D unclear. The CDR3 sequence is 12 residues long. Germline CDR1 and CDR2: MNHEY and SVGEGT. The CDR3 sequence: CASSYSGDTIYF. The DNA for the CDR3 is TGTGCCAGCAGTTACAGTGGAGACACCATATATTTT.

The chain combines TRBV18 with TRBJ2-5, with D unresolved. The CDR3 has 13 residues. Per the germline V gene, CDR1 is KGHSH and CDR2 is LQKENI. V lost 2 bases and J 2 bases, leaving 6 bases between the germline ends. The CDR3 region has the DNA TGTGCCAGCTCACCAATGAGGCAAGAGACCCAGTACTTC. Protein: CASSPMRQETQYF. Together with reference TRBV18 and TRBJ2-5, the CDR3 gives the full variable domain: NAGVMQNPRHLVRRRGQEARLRCSPMKGHSHVYWYRQLPEEGLKFMVYLQKENIIDESGMPKERFSAEFPKEGPSILRIQQVVRGDSAAYFCASSPMRQETQYFGPGTRLLVL.

The chain couples TRBV5-1 to TRBJ1-5; D gene uncertain. The V gene's germline CDR1 is SGHRS and CDR2 YFSETQ. This CDR3 is 13 amino acids long. Trimming pared 1 base from V and 4 bases from J, leaving 6 bases between. In DNA form, the CDR3 reads TGCGCCAGCAGCTTGATGGGGAATCAGCCCCAGCATTTT. Protein: CASSLMGNQPQHF.